The clone carrying this T cell receptor beta chain was detected a few times. V was shortened by 0 bases and J by 1 base, with 12 bases between the two germline ends. The V gene's germline CDR1 is SQVTM and CDR2 ANQGSEA. The CDR3 spans 15 residues. TCRdb re-called the 5' RACE reads with MiXCR, one entry per CDR3 protein. The data show roughly 50,000 distinct CDR3 sequences, with about 5.6% seen just once and roughly 4.8% held by the top ten. The data are from a study of early T cells in non-severe SARS-CoV-2 infection. This chain uses TRBV29-1 with TRBJ1-1; D remains unclear. The sequence came from an adult who was a healthcare worker with PCR-confirmed SARS-CoV-2 infection or an uninfected control (not recorded which). Specimen: whole blood. CDR3 bases: TGCAGCGTTGAAGATCGTATTAAGGGGAACACTGAAGCTTTCTTT. It specifies CSVEDRIKGNTEAFF.